This is a list of T cell receptor beta chains from one sample in a study of identical twins. TCRdb used MiXCR to reprocess the 5' RACE reads, holding one entry per CDR3 protein. This table has 1.5 million to 2 million distinct CDR3 sequences, under 35% appearing once. The source material was cord blood. The receptors shown here come from a newborn girl in good health. Both conserved end residues are part of each CDR3. The order of the fields is V gene, CDR3 protein.

V: TRBV9
CDR3: CASSVITALNTEAFF

V: TRBV5-1
CDR3: CASSPTRGDKDTQYF

V: TRBV4-1
CDR3: CASSQIFSGEDTQYF

V: TRBV4-1
CDR3: CASSHVPLRADTQYF

V: TRBV27
CDR3: CASSSNREMNTEAFF

V: TRBV5-1
CDR3: CASSLGGTQRGYTF

V: TRBV5-1
CDR3: CASSLSGSPRETQYF

V: TRBV28
CDR3: CASSLVRGRGNEQYF

V: TRBV11-2
CDR3: CASSSQPGLLNEQYF

V: TRBV19
CDR3: CASHNRDRNNQPQHF

V: TRBV24-1
CDR3: CATSDSWTEGNQPQHF

V: TRBV15
CDR3: CATSRETGGYTF

V: TRBV6-4
CDR3: CASSALAGGEQFF

V: TRBV29-1
CDR3: CSAIIRTALNTKAFF

V: TRBV4-1
CDR3: CASSRTPVSYEQYF

V: TRBV20-1
CDR3: CSASSQGPFDEQYF

V: TRBV2
CDR3: CASSVGSPQYF

V: TRBV7-2
CDR3: CASSLAAGGNTGELFF

V: TRBV6-1
CDR3: CASSEPRGSYNSPLHF

V: TRBV14
CDR3: CASSQGRDRLYGYTF